These T cell receptor beta chains were read from a single sample in a study of shared clonotypes between healthy human individuals. TCRdb's table, derived via immunoSEQ multiplex PCR, lists solely in-frame clones and lacks some. This table holds some 2,500,000 clones, approximately 93% found once. Sequenced sample: naive CD4+ T cells from PBMCs. The receptors here all came from a man between 18 and 35 years old in good health. Some clones in this sample may be carry-over from other donors' samples. Both conserved end residues are part of each CDR3. Fields, in order: CDR3 DNA, CDR3 protein, V gene, D gene, clone size, J gene. The D gene is left open where the match is weak. Clone size, where shown, is once, few, many, or a class for clones that have expanded.

TGTGCCAGCACCCCCGCTCGTCGGAATCCCACAGATACGCAGTATTTT	CASTPARRNPTDTQYF	TRBV5-4	NA	NA	TRBJ2-3
TGTGCCAGCAAACGGGCCGCGGAGACCCAGTACTTC	CASKRAAETQYF	TRBV2	NA	NA	TRBJ2-5
TGTGCCAGCAGTCCTCGGACCCTCCACGAGCAGTACTTC	CASSPRTLHEQYF	TRBV28	NA	NA	TRBJ2-7
TGTGCCAGTAATACGGGACGGTCATCTAACTATGGCTACACCTTC	CASNTGRSSNYGYTF	TRBV19	NA	NA	TRBJ1-2
TGTGCCAGCAGCTTGGGCCCCCAAGAGACCCAGTACTTC	CASSLGPQETQYF	TRBV7-3	NA	NA	TRBJ2-5
TGTGCCAGCAGTCTTATCAACACTGAAGCTTTCTTT	CASSLINTEAFF	TRBV7-9	NA	NA	TRBJ1-1
TGTGCCAGCAGCTCCTGGACAGGGGGGAATGAAAAACTGTTTTTT	CASSSWTGGNEKLFF	TRBV5-8	TRBD1	NA	TRBJ1-4
TGTGCCAGCAGCTCCGGGACAACTAACACCGGGGAGCTGTTTTTT	CASSSGTTNTGELFF	TRBV5-6	NA	NA	TRBJ2-2
TGTGCCAGCAGCTTATCTGTCTATGAAGAAAAACTGTTTTTT	CASSLSVYEEKLFF	TRBV7-9	NA	NA	TRBJ1-4
TGTGCCAGCAGCCGCAGGAGGGACACCATATATTTT	CASSRRRDTIYF	TRBV9	NA	NA	TRBJ1-3
TGTGCCAGCAGTTCCCCAGGTGCCGATCTGGCAGATACGCAGTATTTT	CASSSPGADLADTQYF	TRBV28	NA	NA	TRBJ2-3
TGTGCCAGCTCACCACGCCCGGGACAGGGGGCCTACGATACGCAGTATTTT	CASSPRPGQGAYDTQYF	TRBV18	TRBD1	NA	TRBJ2-3
TGTGCCAGCAATAAGGGGCGCGCTGGGGCCAACGTCCTGACTTTC	CASNKGRAGANVLTF	TRBV6-5	NA	NA	TRBJ2-6
TGTGCCTGGAGTGGTGCGGCTGCATATAATTCACCCCTCCACTTT	CAWSGAAAYNSPLHF	TRBV30	NA	NA	TRBJ1-6
TGTGCCTGGAGTGTACTAGCGGGAGAAGATACGCAGTATTTT	CAWSVLAGEDTQYF	TRBV30	TRBD2	NA	TRBJ2-3
TGTGCCAGCAGTCGGGACGCTTTGGAGACCCAGTACTTC	CASSRDALETQYF	TRBV2	NA	NA	TRBJ2-5
TGCGCCAGCAGCTTGGGACTCTACAATGAGCAGTTCTTC	CASSLGLYNEQFF	TRBV5-1	NA	NA	TRBJ2-1
TGTGCCAGCAGCCCGGGCTGGGGACAGCAGTACTTC	CASSPGWGQQYF	TRBV28	NA	NA	TRBJ2-7
TGTGCCAGCAGTGACCAGGGCTCGGGTGAAGCTTTCTTT	CASSDQGSGEAFF	TRBV2	NA	few	TRBJ1-1
TGTGCCAGCAGTGCCCTGGGACAGACGAGCACTGAAGCTTTCTTT	CASSALGQTSTEAFF	TRBV2	TRBD1	NA	TRBJ1-1
TGTGCCAGCAGCGGCTCTGGGCGAGGCACAGATACGCAGTATTTT	CASSGSGRGTDTQYF	TRBV9	NA	NA	TRBJ2-3
TGTGCCAGCAGTTACTCGAGCGCAGTAAGCTCCTACGAGCAGTACTTC	CASSYSSAVSSYEQYF	TRBV6-5	NA	once	TRBJ2-7
TGTGCCTGGATGGGGGTAAACCCCTACGAGCAGTACTTC	CAWMGVNPYEQYF	TRBV30	NA	NA	TRBJ2-7
TGTGCCAGCAGTTACTCGGGGTCGGGGGAGCCGCCGCAGTATTTT	CASSYSGSGEPPQYF	TRBV6-6	NA	NA	TRBJ2-3
TGTGCCACCCTACGGTACGGCGGGGAGCTGTTTTTT	CATLRYGGELFF	TRBV6-1	NA	once	TRBJ2-2
TGTGCCAGCAGTAACGACAGGGCCGGACTGTTTTTT	CASSNDRAGLFF	TRBV28	TRBD1	NA	TRBJ1-4
TGTGCCAGCTCACTTTATATACCTCAGGCCGGGAACAATGAGCAGTTCTTC	CASSLYIPQAGNNEQFF	TRBV18	NA	once	TRBJ2-1
TGTGCCAGCAGCACCCGACCGATACCACCTGGAAACACCATATATTTT	CASSTRPIPPGNTIYF	TRBV9	NA	NA	TRBJ1-3
TGCGCCAGCAGCTTGGCTGGGGGGGCGGCCTACGAGCAGTACTTC	CASSLAGGAAYEQYF	TRBV5-1	NA	NA	TRBJ2-7
TGTGCCAGCAGCTCGGGGAGGATTGGACAGTTTGAAAAACTGTTTTTT	CASSSGRIGQFEKLFF	TRBV7-8	NA	once	TRBJ1-4
TGTGCCAGCAGGGAGGGCGGGGGCCAAGAGACCCAGTACTTC	CASREGGGQETQYF	TRBV28	TRBD2	NA	TRBJ2-5
TGCGCCAGCAGCTCCTCAGGGATGGGCACTGAAGCTTTCTTT	CASSSSGMGTEAFF	TRBV5-1	NA	NA	TRBJ1-1
TGTGCCAGTAGTATCCTGGGGGCAAACCGGGACAGTGAAGCTTTCTTT	CASSILGANRDSEAFF	TRBV19	TRBD1	NA	TRBJ1-1